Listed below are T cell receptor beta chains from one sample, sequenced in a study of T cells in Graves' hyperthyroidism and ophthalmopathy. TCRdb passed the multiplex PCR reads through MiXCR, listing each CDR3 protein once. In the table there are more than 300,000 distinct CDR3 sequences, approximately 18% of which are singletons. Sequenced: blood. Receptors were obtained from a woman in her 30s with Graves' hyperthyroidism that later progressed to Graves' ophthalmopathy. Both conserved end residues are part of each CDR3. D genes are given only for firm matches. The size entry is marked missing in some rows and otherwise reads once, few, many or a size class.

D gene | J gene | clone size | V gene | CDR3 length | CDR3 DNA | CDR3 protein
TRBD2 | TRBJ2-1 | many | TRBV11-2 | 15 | TGTGCCAGCAGCTCCCGGGACTACTCCTACAATGAGCAGTTCTTC | CASSSRDYSYNEQFF
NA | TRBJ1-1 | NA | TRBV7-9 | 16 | TGTGCCAGCAGCCGCCAGGAGACAGCTCCGAACACTGAAGCTTTCTTT | CASSRQETAPNTEAFF
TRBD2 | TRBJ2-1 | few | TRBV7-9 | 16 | TGTGCCAGCAAACGGGGCGGGGGATATTCTTTCGATGAGCAGTTCTTC | CASKRGGGYSFDEQFF
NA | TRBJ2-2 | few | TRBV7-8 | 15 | TGTGCCAGCAGCTCGCAGATCCAGAACACCGGGGAGCTGTTTTTT | CASSSQIQNTGELFF
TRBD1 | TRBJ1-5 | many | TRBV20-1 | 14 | TGCAGTGCTCCTAGGGGGCTCGGGAATCAGCCCCAGCATTTT | CSAPRGLGNQPQHF
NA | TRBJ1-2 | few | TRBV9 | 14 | TGTGCCAGCAGCGGAGGGGGGAGGGGCTATGGCTACACCTTC | CASSGGGRGYGYTF
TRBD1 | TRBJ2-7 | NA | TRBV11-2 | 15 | TGTGCCAGCAGAGATAGGGGGCCTAGGTTCTACGAGCAGTACTTC | CASRDRGPRFYEQYF
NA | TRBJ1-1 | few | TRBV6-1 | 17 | TGTGCCAGCAGTGATAGGTTGGCAGGGGCCCTGAACACTGAAGCTTTCTTT | CASSDRLAGALNTEAFF
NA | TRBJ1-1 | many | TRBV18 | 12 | TGTGCCAGCTCACCACCAGGGCAGGAAGCTTTCTTT | CASSPPGQEAFF
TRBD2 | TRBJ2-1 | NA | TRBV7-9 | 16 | TGTGCCAGCAGCCCCTGGCGGGAGGGCCCGTACAATGAGCAGTTCTTC | CASSPWREGPYNEQFF
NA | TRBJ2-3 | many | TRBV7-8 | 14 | TGTGCCAGCAGCTTGAGGAGGCGCACAGATACGCAGTATTTT | CASSLRRRTDTQYF
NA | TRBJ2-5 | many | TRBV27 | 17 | TGTGCCAGCAGTTTATTGGCGACATGGATCTCTAGAGAGACCCAGTACTTC | CASSLLATWISRETQYF
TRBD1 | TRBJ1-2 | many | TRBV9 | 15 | TGTGCCAGCAGCGCCCGGACAGGGGGCTATCGGGGCTACACCTTC | CASSARTGGYRGYTF
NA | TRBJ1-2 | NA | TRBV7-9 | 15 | TGTGCCAGCAGCTTCTCAAGGGGTTCCTACTATGGCTACACCTTC | CASSFSRGSYYGYTF
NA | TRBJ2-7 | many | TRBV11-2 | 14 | TGTGCCAGCAGCTTAGATCCGGGGACCTACGAGCAGTACTTC | CASSLDPGTYEQYF
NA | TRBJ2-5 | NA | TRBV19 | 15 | TGTGCCAGTAGTATAGGGCAACTACTAAAAGAGACCCAGTACTTC | CASSIGQLLKETQYF
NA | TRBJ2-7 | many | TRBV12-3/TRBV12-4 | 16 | TGTGCCAGCAGCCCCGGGGAGGCCGGAGGCTACTACGAGCAGTACTTC | CASSPGEAGGYYEQYF
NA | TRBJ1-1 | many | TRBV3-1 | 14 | TGTGCCAGCAGCCAGACCGTGGGGAACACTGAAGCTTTCTTT | CASSQTVGNTEAFF
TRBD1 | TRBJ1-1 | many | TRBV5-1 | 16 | TGCGCCAGCAGCTTCGCATACAGGGGGCCAAACACTGAAGCTTTCTTT | CASSFAYRGPNTEAFF
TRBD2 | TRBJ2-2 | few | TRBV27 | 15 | TGTGCCAGCAGTTTGGGTAGCGGGGGCACCGGGGAGCTGTTTTTT | CASSLGSGGTGELFF
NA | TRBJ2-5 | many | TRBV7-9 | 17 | TGTGCCAGCAGCTTAACCCGAATTCCGAGGCGCCAAGAGACCCAGTACTTC | CASSLTRIPRRQETQYF
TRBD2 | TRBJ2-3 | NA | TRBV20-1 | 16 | TGCAGTGCTCCAAGAACACCGGGACTAGCAGCAGATACGCAGTATTTT | CSAPRTPGLAADTQYF
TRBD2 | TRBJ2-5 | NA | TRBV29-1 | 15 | TGCAGCGTTGGTTTTAGCGGGGGGGTACAAGAGACCCAGTACTTC | CSVGFSGGVQETQYF
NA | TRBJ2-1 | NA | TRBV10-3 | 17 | TGTGCCATCAGTGGGAACAGGGTGGACTACCTTAGAAATGAGCAGTTCTTC | CAISGNRVDYLRNEQFF
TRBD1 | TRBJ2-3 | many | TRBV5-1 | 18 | TGCGCCAGCAGCTTGGCCCTACAGGGGGCAGGCGGCACAGATACGCAGTATTTT | CASSLALQGAGGTDTQYF
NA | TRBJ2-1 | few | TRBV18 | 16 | TGTGCCAGCTCACCACCGGGTAGCATCGTTTACAATGAGCAGTTCTTC | CASSPPGSIVYNEQFF
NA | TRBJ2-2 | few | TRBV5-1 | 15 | TGCGCCAGCAGCCCCACGGGTGGGGTAACCGGGGAGCTGTTTTTT | CASSPTGGVTGELFF
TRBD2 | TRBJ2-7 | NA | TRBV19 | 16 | TGTGCCAGTAGTATCCGGACTAGCGGGAGTCGGTACGAGCAGTACTTC | CASSIRTSGSRYEQYF
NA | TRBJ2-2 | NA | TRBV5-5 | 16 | TGTGCCAGCAGCTTGGAGGGCGGGACTAACACCGGGGAGCTGTTTTTT | CASSLEGGTNTGELFF
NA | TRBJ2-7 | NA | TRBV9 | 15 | TGTGCCAGCAGTGTATCGGGTGGAAGCTCCTACGAGCAGTACTTC | CASSVSGGSSYEQYF
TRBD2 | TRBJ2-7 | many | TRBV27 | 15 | TGTGCCAGCAGAGTAGCGGGAGGGCCTCCCTACGAGCAGTACTTC | CASRVAGGPPYEQYF
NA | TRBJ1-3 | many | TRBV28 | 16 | TGTGCCAGCAGTTCGCCAGGACGTCCCTCTGGAAACACCATATATTTT | CASSSPGRPSGNTIYF
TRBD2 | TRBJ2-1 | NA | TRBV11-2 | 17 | TGTGCCAGCAGGGGCGGGCTAGCGGGAGCGTATGACAATGAGCAGTTCTTC | CASRGGLAGAYDNEQFF
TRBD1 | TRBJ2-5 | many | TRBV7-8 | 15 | TGTGCCAGCAGCCCGGGACAGGGGGTGTGGGAGACCCAGTACTTC | CASSPGQGVWETQYF
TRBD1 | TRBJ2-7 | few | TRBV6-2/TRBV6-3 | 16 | TGTGCCAGCAGTTACTCTGGGACAGGGAAATCCTACGAGCAGTACTTC | CASSYSGTGKSYEQYF
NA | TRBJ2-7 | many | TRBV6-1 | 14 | TGTGCCAGCAGTTACAACCAGGTCGCCTACGAGCAGTACTTC | CASSYNQVAYEQYF
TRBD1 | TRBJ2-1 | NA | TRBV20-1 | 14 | TGCAGTGCTGCCGGAACAGGGGGCTACAATGAGCAGTTCTTC | CSAAGTGGYNEQFF
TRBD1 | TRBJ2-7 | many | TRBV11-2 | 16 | TGTGCCAGCAGCTTAGAGACAGGGCTGTACTCCTACGAGCAGTACTTC | CASSLETGLYSYEQYF
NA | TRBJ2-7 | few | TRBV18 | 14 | TGTGCCAGCTCACCACCAGGGCAGAACTACGAGCAGTACTTC | CASSPPGQNYEQYF
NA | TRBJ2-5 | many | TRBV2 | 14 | TGTGCCAGCAGCGAACCAAGAACTAAAGAGACCCAGTACTTC | CASSEPRTKETQYF